This T cell receptor beta chain was documented in a study of siplizumab effects on memory and regulatory T cells. Sequencing used immunoSEQ multiplex PCR; TCRdb keeps in-frame clones, though not all of them. The data hold fewer than 85,000 clones, with 85% to 95% observed a single time. As concerns this clone: No antigen is known for it.

The study, taken as a whole, reports: Naive T cells looked more diverse than memory cells, and they looked like major contributors to the alloresponse. Unstimulated subsets accounted for the mapping of only a minor share of the clones that were alloreactive.

This receptor was taken from a human donor in good health. The sample consisted of CD8+ T cells sorted from blood.

The CDR3 reads CASSASSGAGTDTQYF. The CDR3 DNA reads as TGTGCCAGCAGCGCAAGTAGCGGGGCAGGCACAGATACGCAGTATTTT. The rearrangement joins TRBV9 to TRBJ2-3; 8 bases match TRBD2. The CDR3 totals 16 residues. Trimming removed 3 bases from V and 1 base from J; junction bases left unmatched: 7. Germline V gene lookup returns CDR1 SGDLS and CDR2 YYNGEE.